The 18 T cell receptor beta chains below were found in one sample sequenced in a study of Ad26.COV2.S vaccination and SARS-CoV-2 variants. Treatment reported: about 20 received Ad26.COV2.S at low or high dose, single or two shots; 5 received placebo; per-sample allocation not given. Following the first vaccine or placebo injection, samples were taken on day 63. This table comes from immunoSEQ multiplex PCR, and its TCRdb copy is limited to in-frame clones, with some not included. This table holds about 400,000 clones, roughly 85% found once. The specimen comprised peripheral blood, sampled in a trial of Ad26.COV2.S vaccine versus placebo. Receptors originate from a person aged 18-60 years who received the Ad26.COV2.S COVID-19 vaccine or a placebo.

This clone came up a few times. J is TRBJ2-7 and V is TRBV30, with D perhaps TRBD2 (5 bases). This CDR3 is 13 amino acids long. Trimming took off 0 bases at V and 6 bases at J, with 12 bases between the two ends. CDR1 and CDR2 from the germline V gene are GTSNPN and SVGIG (reference sequence). CDR3 residues: CAWSVLGWGEQYF. CDR3 sequence (DNA): TGTGCCTGGAGTGTACTAGGCTGGGGCGAGCAGTACTTC.

V and J are TRBV5-1 and TRBJ1-1; tentative D call: TRBD1 (5 bases). The CDR3 is 16 residues long. V was trimmed by 0 bases and J by 4 bases, leaving 16 bases between them. CDR1 and CDR2 from the germline V gene are SGHRS and YFSETQ. CDR3 residues: CASSLAKGRGVTEAFF. CDR3 sequence (DNA): TGCGCCAGCAGCTTGGCCAAGGGGCGGGGGGTCACTGAAGCTTTCTTT.

This clone showed up just once. The chain joins TRBV30 to TRBJ1-2; D unclear. Germline loops: CDR1 GTSNPN, CDR2 SVGIG (reference sequence). Trimming removed 4 bases from V and 2 bases from J, with 5 bases in between. The CDR3 extends over 11 amino acids. CDR3 protein: CAWMGNYGYTF. The CDR3 bases are TGTGCCTGGATGGGGAACTATGGCTACACCTTC.

CDR3 sequence reads: CASRPSGVQETQYF. The CDR3 DNA follows: TGTGCCAGCAGGCCTAGCGGGGTGCAAGAGACCCAGTACTTC. This chain connects TRBV4-2 to TRBJ2-5; 9 bases are shared with TRBD2. Germline CDR1 reads LGHNA; CDR2 reads YNFKEQ. Trimming removed 6 bases from V and 2 bases from J; junction bases left unmatched: 4. The CDR3 consists of 14 residues.

V gene TRBV28 combines with J gene TRBJ2-3, with no clear D. Germline values: CDR1 MDHEN, CDR2 SYDVKM. Trimming cost V 6 bases and J 0 bases, with 4 bases left between them. CDR3 size: 12 residues. CDR3 in amino acids: CASRLSTDTQYF. The CDR3 nucleotides read TGTGCCAGCAGGCTGAGCACAGATACGCAGTATTTT.

The CDR3: CASSYSSTTYEQYF. Written as DNA, the CDR3 is TGTGCCAGCAGTTACTCGTCGACGACCTACGAGCAGTACTTC. V is TRBV6-5 and J is TRBJ2-7; D ambiguous. V shed 0 bases and J shed 2 bases, with 8 bases lying between them. The CDR3 covers 14 residues. Germline-derived CDR1 and CDR2 are MNHEY and SVGAGI.

The chain is built from TRBV6-1 and TRBJ2-1; D perhaps matches TRBD2 (6 bases). V lost 1 base and J 2 bases, leaving 15 bases between the germline ends. Germline V gene lookup returns CDR1 MNHNS and CDR2 SASEGT. This CDR3 spans 17 amino acids. CDR3 coding DNA: TGTGCCAGCAGTGAAGATAGGAGGGTGGGGGCCTACAATGAGCAGTTCTTC. Encoded protein: CASSEDRRVGAYNEQFF.

V gene TRBV19 combines with J gene TRBJ2-3; no clear D gene. Germline V gives CDR1 LNHDA, CDR2 SQIVND (reference sequence). The germline V and J ends were trimmed by 5 bases and 8 bases, with 11 bases remaining between them. This CDR3 spans 12 amino acids. DNA of the CDR3: TGTGCCAGTAGTGCCCGTAAACCTACGCAGTATTTT. It translates to CASSARKPTQYF.

This clone was found once. CDR3 loop: CASSHRVSKNIQYF. The CDR3 coding sequence is TGTGCCAGCAGCCACCGAGTGTCCAAAAACATTCAGTACTTC. The genes are TRBV7-8 and TRBJ2-4, with unresolved D. This CDR3 contains 14 residues. Germline V gene data show CDR1 as SGHVS and CDR2 as FQNEAQ. V lost 5 bases and J 2 bases, leaving 10 bases between the germline ends.

The chain carries TRBV12-3 or TRBV12-4 and TRBJ1-1; a possible D gene is TRBD1 (5 bases). V lost 7 bases and J lost 0, with 9 bases in between. This CDR3 has 13 residues. CDR3 bases: TGTGCCAGCACCCCGGGGGTGAACACTGAAGCTTTCTTT. It specifies CASTPGVNTEAFF.

This chain links TRBV6-5 with TRBJ2-1; perhaps TRBD2 as D (5 bases). The CDR3 is 13 amino acids. Trimming stripped 2 bases from V and 10 bases from J, with 12 bases between. Per germline, CDR1 MNHEY and CDR2 SVGAGI. This CDR3 is CASSYVEGREQFF. DNA for the CDR3: TGTGCCAGCAGTTACGTAGAGGGTCGGGAGCAGTTCTTC.

V usage is TRBV6-5 and J usage is TRBJ1-2; D possibly corresponds to TRBD1 (5 bases). Germline V CDR1 and CDR2: MNHEY, SVGAGI. Trimming cost V 6 bases and J 4 bases, with 12 bases left between them. This CDR3 is built from 13 residues. The CDR3 protein is CASSLRGAYGYTF. The CDR3 DNA reads TGTGCCAGCAGCCTTAGGGGAGCCTATGGCTACACCTTC.

The chain couples TRBV18 to TRBJ2-1, with TRBD1 as a possible D gene (6 bases). The V gene's germline CDR1 is KGHSH and CDR2 LQKENI. The CDR3 runs 14 residues. V shed 5 bases and J shed 10 bases, with 18 bases lying between them. CDR3 region: CASSSYQGPLEQFF. CDR3 nucleotide sequence: TGTGCCAGCTCATCTTATCAGGGGCCCTTAGAGCAGTTCTTC.

V gene TRBV9 combines with J gene TRBJ2-1; 7 bases agree with TRBD1. The germline V gene has CDR1 SGDLS and CDR2 YYNGEE. V lost 0 bases to trimming and J lost 2 bases; unmatched junction nucleotides: 8. The CDR3 is made up of 17 amino acids. Here the CDR3 DNA reads TGTGCCAGCAGCGTAGCTGTGCGACAGGGCCCCTACAATGAGCAGTTCTTC. Its protein is CASSVAVRQGPYNEQFF.

V gene TRBV7-2 combines with J gene TRBJ2-7; TRBD1 aligns across 7 bases. Per the germline V gene, CDR1 is SGHTA and CDR2 is FQGNSA. The CDR3 consists of 13 residues. Unmatched junction bases numbered 9, after V lost 8 bases and J lost 5 bases. The DNA for the CDR3 is TGTGCCAGCGCCTGGACAGGAGGTAACGAGCAGTACTTC. It translates to CASAWTGGNEQYF.

CDR3 sequence (DNA): TGTGCCAGCAGCTTAGATAAAGGGGGCCAGCCCCAGCATTTT. Protein: CASSLDKGGQPQHF. The gene calls are TRBV11-2 and TRBJ1-5; 7 bases agree with TRBD1. In germline, CDR1 is SGHAT, CDR2 FQNNGV. The CDR3 runs to 14 residues. Losses at the gene ends were 0 bases for V and 7 bases for J; bases not matched to a gene: 3.

This clone was found once. This chain uses TRBV2 with TRBJ2-3; D could derive from TRBD1 or TRBD2 (5 bases each). V was cut by 7 bases and J by 0 bases, with 8 bases left in between. CDR1 and CDR2 from the germline V gene are SNHLY and FYNNEI. CDR3 size: 13 residues. CDR3 in DNA: TGTGCCAGCAACAGGAGGAGCACAGATACGCAGTATTTT. This encodes CASNRRSTDTQYF.

The chain recombines TRBV9 with TRBJ1-2, with unresolved D. The CDR3 runs 13 residues. Trimming took 0 bases from V and 2 from J, leaving 5 bases between them. The germline gives CDR1 SGDLS, CDR2 YYNGEE. The CDR3: CASSVGRNYGYTF. The CDR3 DNA is TGTGCCAGCAGCGTAGGTCGGAACTATGGCTACACCTTC. Full variable domain (remainder filled in from reference TRBV9 and TRBJ1-2): DSGVTQTPKHLITATGQRVTLRCSPRSGDLSVYWYQQSLDQGLQFLIQYYNGEERAKGNILERFSAQQFPDLHSELNLSSLELGDSALYFCASSVGRNYGYTFGSGTRLTVV.